This T cell receptor beta chain was observed in a study of beta chain features in type 1 diabetes. Sequenced material consisted of expressed TCRB transcripts (all of the isolated RNA was reverse transcribed). Repertoires were generated with immunoSEQ multiplex PCR, while TCRdb's copy carries only in-frame clones and drops some. The sample lists under 800,000 clones, less than 20% occurring once. The CDR3 runs to 12 residues. Trimming shortened V by 6 bases and J by 3 bases, and 8 bases separated the two germline ends. In germline, CDR1 is SGHAT, CDR2 FQNNGV. This TCR was sampled from a man younger than 30 in good health. What was sequenced was naive CD4+ T cells from blood. The chain carries TRBV11-2 and TRBJ1-1; no clear D gene. CDR3 DNA sequence: TGTGCCAGCAGACCAAGGCACACTGAAGCTTTCTTT. It codes for CASRPRHTEAFF.